This T cell receptor (beta chain) is from a study of PD-1 blockade in classical Hodgkin lymphoma. CDR3 size: 14 residues. The V end lost 0 bases, the J end lost 1 base, and 4 bases lay between the germline ends. Per the germline V gene, CDR1 is SGDLS and CDR2 is YYNGEE. This clone was recorded only once. Its antigen remains unidentified. Time point meaning: newly diagnosed, previously untreated cHL patient sample. Negative selection with magnetic separation was used to purify CD4+ T cells from thawed PBMCs. What served as comparison were PBMCs in newly diagnosed, untreated classical Hodgkin lymphoma. Study-wide findings and caveats: Relative to healthy donors, newly diagnosed patients reportedly had lower baseline TCR diversity, which was reported as lower still in relapsed/refractory patients. The authors have not defined what causes the repertoire differences, possibly disease activity or prior therapy.

TCRdb keeps only in-frame clones here, not all; method: immunoSEQ multiplex PCR. Found here are about 16,000 clones, roughly 90% of them singletons; the top ten hold 0.51%. The chain joins TRBV9 to TRBJ2-2, with D hard to call. The TCR comes from a human donor with classical Hodgkin lymphoma. The sequencing sample was made of CD4+ T cells from blood. Written as DNA, the CDR3 is TGTGCCAGCAGCGTAGGCGGGAACACCGGGGAGCTGTTTTTT. This translates into CASSVGGNTGELFF.